This record concerns one TCR beta chain sequence. The CDR3 does not close with the conserved phenylalanine or tryptophan, likely indicating a read error. The data were taken from a study of Graves' ophthalmopathy and Graves' hyperthyroidism. TCR beta CDR3 regions were amplified from RNA transcripts. HTBI primers were used in a first-round RT-PCR, which preceded a second-round multiplex PCR. TCRdb independently ran MiXCR on the multiplex PCR reads; one entry per CDR3 protein. Among 500,000 to 600,000 distinct CDR3 sequences listed, under 40% were seen once. Per germline, CDR1 GTSNPN and CDR2 SVGIG (reference sequence). V was clipped by 3 bases and J by 3 bases, with 11 bases between them. This CDR3 comprises 13 residues.

The chain has TRBV30 and TRBJ1-1; D remains unclear. The receptor comes from an adult man with Graves' hyperthyroidism. The specimen sequenced was peripheral blood or thyroid tissue (not recorded which). This CDR3 reads CAWREDGYTEAFL. The CDR3 DNA reads TGTGCCTGGAGAGAAGACGGATACACTGAAGCTTTCCTT.